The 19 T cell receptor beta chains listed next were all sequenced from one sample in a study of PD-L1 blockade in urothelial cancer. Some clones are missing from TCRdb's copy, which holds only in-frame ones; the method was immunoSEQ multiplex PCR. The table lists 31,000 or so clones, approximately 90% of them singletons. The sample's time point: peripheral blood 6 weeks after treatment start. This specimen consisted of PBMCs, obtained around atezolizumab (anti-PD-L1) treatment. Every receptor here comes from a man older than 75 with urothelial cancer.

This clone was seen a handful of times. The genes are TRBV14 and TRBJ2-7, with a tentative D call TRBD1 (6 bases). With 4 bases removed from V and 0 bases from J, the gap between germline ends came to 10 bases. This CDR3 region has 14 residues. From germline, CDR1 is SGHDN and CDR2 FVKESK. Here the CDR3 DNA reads TGTGCCAGCAGCCGGAGACAGGACTCCTACGAGCAGTACTTC. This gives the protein CASSRRQDSYEQYF.

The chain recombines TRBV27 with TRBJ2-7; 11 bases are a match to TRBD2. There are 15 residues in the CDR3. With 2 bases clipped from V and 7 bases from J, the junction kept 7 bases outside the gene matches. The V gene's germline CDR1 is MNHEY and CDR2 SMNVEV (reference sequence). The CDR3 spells CASSLTLAGVGEQYF. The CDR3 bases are TGTGCCAGCAGTTTAACACTAGCGGGAGTCGGGGAGCAGTACTTC.

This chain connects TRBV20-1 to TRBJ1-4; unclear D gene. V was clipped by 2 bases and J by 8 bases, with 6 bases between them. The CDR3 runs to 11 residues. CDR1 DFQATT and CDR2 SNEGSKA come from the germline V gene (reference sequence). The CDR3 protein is CSARSGEKLFF. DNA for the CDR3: TGCAGTGCTAGATCCGGGGAAAAACTGTTTTTT.

CDR3 bases: TGTGCCAGCAGCGACTCACAGGGGGGAGGTACCGGGGAGCTGTTTTTT. Protein: CASSDSQGGGTGELFF. The rearrangement uses TRBV25-1 and TRBJ2-2; 8 nucleotides agree with TRBD1. CDR1 is MGHDK, CDR2 SYGVNS, per germline. V lost 6 bases and J lost 5; bases outside the gene matches: 11. There are 16 residues in the CDR3.

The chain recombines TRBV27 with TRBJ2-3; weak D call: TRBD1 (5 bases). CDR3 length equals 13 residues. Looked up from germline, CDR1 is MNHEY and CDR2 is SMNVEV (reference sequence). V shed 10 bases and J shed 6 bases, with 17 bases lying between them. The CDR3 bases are TGTGCCACCTCCAGGGCGGACCGCGATACGCAGTATTTT. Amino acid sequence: CATSRADRDTQYF.

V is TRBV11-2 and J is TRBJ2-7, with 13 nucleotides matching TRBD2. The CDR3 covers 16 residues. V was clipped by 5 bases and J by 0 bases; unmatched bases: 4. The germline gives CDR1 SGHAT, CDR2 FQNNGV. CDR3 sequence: CASSRGLAGISYEQYF. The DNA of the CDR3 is TGTGCCAGCAGCCGGGGACTAGCGGGGATCTCCTACGAGCAGTACTTC.

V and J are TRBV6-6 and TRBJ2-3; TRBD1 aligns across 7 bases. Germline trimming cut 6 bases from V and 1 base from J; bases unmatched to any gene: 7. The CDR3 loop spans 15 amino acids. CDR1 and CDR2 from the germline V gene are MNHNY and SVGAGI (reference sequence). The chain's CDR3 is CASRPRDSRTDTQYF. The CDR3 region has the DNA TGTGCCAGCAGGCCCCGGGACAGCCGCACAGATACGCAGTATTTT.

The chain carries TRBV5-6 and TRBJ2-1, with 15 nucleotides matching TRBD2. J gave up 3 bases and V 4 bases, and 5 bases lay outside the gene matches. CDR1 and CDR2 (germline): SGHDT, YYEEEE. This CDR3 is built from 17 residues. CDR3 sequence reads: CASSPGLAGGGYNEQFF. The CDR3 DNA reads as TGTGCCAGCAGCCCGGGACTAGCGGGAGGTGGCTACAATGAGCAGTTCTTC.

The CDR3 loop is CASSSRGGSSGRFNEQFF. CDR3 nucleotides: TGTGCCAGCAGCTCCCGGGGGGGCTCTAGCGGGAGATTCAACGAGCAGTTCTTC. V and J are TRBV7-6 and TRBJ2-1, with 10 positions matching TRBD2. The CDR3 is 18 residues long. V was pared by 4 bases and J by 10 bases, with 19 bases of the junction left unmatched. Germline V gene lookup returns CDR1 SGHVS and CDR2 FNYEAQ.

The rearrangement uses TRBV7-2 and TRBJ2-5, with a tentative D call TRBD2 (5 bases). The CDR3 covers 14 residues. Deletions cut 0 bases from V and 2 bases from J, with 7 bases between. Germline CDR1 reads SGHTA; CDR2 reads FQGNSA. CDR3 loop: CASSLARTQETQYF. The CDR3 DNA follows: TGTGCCAGCAGCTTAGCAAGGACTCAAGAGACCCAGTACTTC.

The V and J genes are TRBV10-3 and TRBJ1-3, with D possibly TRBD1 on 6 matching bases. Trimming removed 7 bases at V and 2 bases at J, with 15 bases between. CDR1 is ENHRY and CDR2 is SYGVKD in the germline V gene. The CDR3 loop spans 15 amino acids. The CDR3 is CAINRAGETGNTIYF. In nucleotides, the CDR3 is TGTGCCATCAATCGGGCAGGGGAAACTGGAAACACCATATATTTT.

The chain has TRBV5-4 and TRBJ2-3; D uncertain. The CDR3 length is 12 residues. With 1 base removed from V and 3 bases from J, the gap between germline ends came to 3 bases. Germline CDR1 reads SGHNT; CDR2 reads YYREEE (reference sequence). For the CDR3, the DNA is TGTGCCAGCAGCTTGCGGACAGATACGCAGTATTTT. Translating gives CASSLRTDTQYF.

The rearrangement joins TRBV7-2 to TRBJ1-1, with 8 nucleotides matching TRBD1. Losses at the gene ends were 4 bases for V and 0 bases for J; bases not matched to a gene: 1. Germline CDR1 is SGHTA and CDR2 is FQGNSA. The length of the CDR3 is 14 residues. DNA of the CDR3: TGTGCCAGCAGCTCGGACAGGGTGAACACTGAAGCTTTCTTT. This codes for CASSSDRVNTEAFF.

CDR3 amino acids: CASSEAEVTYEQYF. In DNA form, the CDR3 reads TGTGCCAGCAGTGAAGCGGAGGTGACCTACGAGCAGTACTTC. This chain joins TRBV6-1 and TRBJ2-7, with D possibly matching TRBD2 (5 bases). This CDR3 has 14 amino acids. The V gene lost 0 bases and the J gene lost 2 bases, with 8 bases spanning the gap. Per the germline V gene, CDR1 is MNHNS and CDR2 is SASEGT.

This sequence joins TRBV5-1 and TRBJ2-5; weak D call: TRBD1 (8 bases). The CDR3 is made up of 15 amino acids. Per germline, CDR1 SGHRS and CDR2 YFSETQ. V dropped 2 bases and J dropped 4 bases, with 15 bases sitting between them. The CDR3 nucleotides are TGCGCCAGCAGCTTTCAGACAGGGGAGGGAGAGACCCAGTACTTC. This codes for CASSFQTGEGETQYF. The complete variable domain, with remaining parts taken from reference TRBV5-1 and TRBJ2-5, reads KAGVTQTPRYLIKTRGQQVTLSCSPISGHRSVSWYQQTPGQGLQFLFEYFSETQRNKGNFPGRFSGRQFSNSRSEMNVSTLELGDSALYLCASSFQTGEGETQYFGPGTRLLVL.

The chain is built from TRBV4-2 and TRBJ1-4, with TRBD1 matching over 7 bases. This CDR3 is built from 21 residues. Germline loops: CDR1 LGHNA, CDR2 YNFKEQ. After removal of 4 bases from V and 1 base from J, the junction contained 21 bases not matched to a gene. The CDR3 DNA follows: TGTGCCAGCAGCCCCCTCCCCCCACGCCACAGGGGTCTCAGAACTAATGAAAAACTGTTTTTT. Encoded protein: CASSPLPPRHRGLRTNEKLFF.

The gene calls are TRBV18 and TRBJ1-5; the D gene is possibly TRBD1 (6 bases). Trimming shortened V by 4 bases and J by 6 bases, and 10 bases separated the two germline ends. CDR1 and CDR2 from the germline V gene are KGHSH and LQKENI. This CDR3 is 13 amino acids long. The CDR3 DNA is TGTGCCAGCTCACTGGGGGCAAGTCAGCCCCAGCATTTT. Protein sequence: CASSLGASQPQHF.

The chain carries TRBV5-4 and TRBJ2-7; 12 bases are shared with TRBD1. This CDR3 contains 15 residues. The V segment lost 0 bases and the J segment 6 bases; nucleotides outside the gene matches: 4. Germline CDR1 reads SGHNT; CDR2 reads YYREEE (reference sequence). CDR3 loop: CASSLAGQGASEQYF. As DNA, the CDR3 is TGTGCCAGCAGCTTGGCGGGACAGGGGGCTTCCGAGCAGTACTTC.

The chain's CDR3 is CASSPAGGPMNEQFF. The CDR3 DNA is TGTGCCAGCTCACCGGCGGGAGGGCCTATGAATGAGCAGTTCTTC. V gene TRBV18 combines with J gene TRBJ2-1; 9 bases line up with TRBD2. Unmatched junction bases numbered 7, after V lost 3 bases and J lost 7 bases. The germline V gene encodes CDR1 KGHSH and CDR2 LQKENI. The CDR3 sequence is 15 residues long.